Listed below are T cell receptor beta chains from one sample, sequenced in a study of T-cell memory formation after mild COVID-19. MiXCR was run by TCRdb on the 5' RACE reads, yielding one entry per CDR3 protein. The table records roughly 310,000 distinct CDR3 sequences, about 16% of them present only once. The sample was PBMCs or a T cell subset sorted from them (not recorded which). These receptor sequences come from a man between 18 and 35 years old who had mild COVID-19 (a few samples of this study predate the infection). Cell type and time point are not known. CDR3s include the opening cysteine and the closing phenylalanine or tryptophan.

J,V,CDR3
TRBJ1-1,TRBV21-1,CASSRWGRAFF
TRBJ2-1,TRBV7-9,CATTRGLASNEQFF
TRBJ1-2,TRBV18,CASSPQDRGGYGYTF
TRBJ1-2,TRBV7-9,CASSFPDRTTNYGYTF
TRBJ2-7,TRBV7-2,CASSFVKTYEQYF
TRBJ1-1,TRBV6-5,CASTRDRLGGEAFF
TRBJ1-2,TRBV19,CASSLTRDYGYTF
TRBJ2-3,TRBV7-9,CASSLSLAGGDTDTQYF
TRBJ1-1,TRBV19,CASSIGGGAPEAFF
TRBJ2-5,TRBV6-5,CASSYSISQETQYF
TRBJ1-5,TRBV19,CASSIRDRVNQPQHF
TRBJ2-1,TRBV6-5,CASSAGGGSYNEQFF
TRBJ2-7,TRBV5-1,CASSSRDASYEQYF
TRBJ2-3,TRBV6-5,CASLPSGGSDTQYF
TRBJ1-4,TRBV7-9,CASSPPGATNEKLFF
TRBJ2-3,TRBV24-1,CATSDSGTYDTDTQYF
TRBJ1-4,TRBV6-5,CASRAGTGFGEKLFF
TRBJ2-3,TRBV4-1,CASSQRPIDTSDEDTQYF
TRBJ2-1,TRBV7-6,CASSLGPPEGLPSSSYNEQFF
TRBJ2-3,TRBV7-2,CASSPGARQYF
TRBJ1-6,TRBV5-1,CASSLAERRNSYNSPLHF
TRBJ1-5,TRBV6-2/TRBV6-3,CASEHEGGRNQPQHF
TRBJ2-7,TRBV4-3,CASSHGLAGGSYEQYF
TRBJ2-5,TRBV12-3/TRBV12-4,CASSLAGTGQETQYF
TRBJ2-7,TRBV6-2/TRBV6-3,CASSPRGFYEQYF
TRBJ2-6,TRBV12-5,CASGLYGVDSSSGANVLTF
TRBJ1-2,TRBV2,CASSGAGGNGYTF
TRBJ2-1,TRBV20-1,CSARDPLNVYNEQFF
TRBJ2-3,TRBV7-9,CASLAGDIQGTQYF
TRBJ2-1,TRBV11-2,CASSLDRTGSGYNEQFF
TRBJ1-1,TRBV29-1,CSVGVMNTEAFF
TRBJ1-5,TRBV29-1,CSARDSPDQPQHF
TRBJ2-5,TRBV5-1,CASSVGEIPQETQYF
TRBJ2-5,TRBV5-4,CASSAAEQETQYF
TRBJ1-2,TRBV14,CASSQDRAGYTF
TRBJ1-3,TRBV18,CASSPRGIGNTIYF
TRBJ2-2,TRBV7-9,CASRTGTGFAGELFF
TRBJ2-7,TRBV27,CASSRGYSYEQYF
TRBJ2-2,TRBV10-3,CAIELGRGELFF
TRBJ2-1,TRBV25-1,CASSPPVQSSYNEQFF
TRBJ2-1,TRBV5-1,CASSLRGVFGEQFF
TRBJ1-5,TRBV6-5,CASRRTIDRNQPQHF
TRBJ1-1,TRBV7-2,CASSPRLENTEAFF
TRBJ2-7,TRBV6-5,CASSPLGQGGSFEQYF
TRBJ2-7,TRBV20-1,CSASYLIPPYEQYF
TRBJ2-1,TRBV5-1,CASSWGSGWGNEQFF
TRBJ2-5,TRBV7-9,CASSLAGTGETQYF
TRBJ2-5,TRBV12-3/TRBV12-4,CASTPWAWSQETQYF
TRBJ2-6,TRBV6-2/TRBV6-3,CASSYLLATAGANVLTF
TRBJ2-1,TRBV5-1,CASSWRRLAGARSYNEQFF
TRBJ1-1,TRBV11-2,CASSSRHRGMNTEAFF
TRBJ2-1,TRBV6-4,CASSISGGQYNEQFF
TRBJ1-4,TRBV12-5,CASGFFTRDSNEKLFF
TRBJ2-2,TRBV6-6,CASSYSVQRGVSGELFF